The 13 T cell receptor beta chains below come from one sample, sequenced in a study of T cells in women clearing cervical HPV infection. Profiling relied on immunoSEQ multiplex PCR, and the TCRdb table lists in-frame clones only, not all of them. The sample includes 45,000 to 55,000 clones. The sequencing input was blood buffy coat. The receptors were sampled from a woman aged 18 to 69 with a cervical HPV16 infection that either progressed to CIN3+ or cleared (not recorded which).

Comment on this clone: The CDR3 end lies 3 residues beyond the end of the read and is filled in from the germline J gene. V gene TRBV7-3 combines with J gene TRBJ2-3; 8 bases line up with TRBD1. V dropped 1 base and J dropped 3; count of bases not matched to a gene: 6. CDR3 length equals 16 residues. From germline, CDR1 is SGHTA and CDR2 FQGTGA. The CDR3 reads CASSLISQGATDTQYF. The DNA read from the CDR3 is TGTGCCAGCAGCTTAATCTCGCAGGGGGCGACAGATACG.

With regard to this clone: The read stops 3 residues short of the end of the CDR3; the missing end is completed from the germline J gene. This sequence joins TRBV7-2 and TRBJ2-5; 7 bases agree with TRBD2. Unmatched junction bases numbered 12, after V lost 0 bases and J lost 5 bases. The CDR3 runs 17 residues. CDR1 SGHTA and CDR2 FQGNSA come from the germline V gene. CDR3: CASSLAGGGDGGETQYF. Incomplete CDR3 DNA: TGTGCCAGCAGCTTAGCGGGTGGGGGGGATGGGGGGGAGACC.

As concerns this clone: The read ends 3 residues early relative to the CDR3; the germline J gene fills the gap. The chain uses TRBV18 and TRBJ1-2; the match to TRBD1 covers 9 bases. Germline-derived CDR1 and CDR2 are KGHSH and LQKENI. V was clipped by 8 bases and J by 4 bases; unmatched bases: 5. The CDR3 totals 13 residues. CDR3 sequence: CASKGDRAYGYTF. The CDR3 DNA, read in part, is TGTGCCAGCAAAGGGGACAGGGCCTATGGC.

In regard to this clone: The CDR3 goes on 3 residues after the read ends, and that part is filled in from the germline J gene. This rearrangement joins TRBV7-9 to TRBJ1-2; a possible D gene is TRBD1 (5 bases). V lost 0 bases and J 2 bases, leaving 10 bases between the germline ends. CDR3 length: 15 residues. Germline assignment: CDR1 SEHNR and CDR2 FQNEAQ (reference sequence). The part of the CDR3 DNA that was read is TGTGCCAGCAGCTTAGCCAGTTCAGGGAACTATGGC. This sequence encodes CASSLASSGNYG. The complete CDR3 sequence is CASSLASSGNYGYTF.

Concerning this clone: The CDR3 end lies 3 residues beyond the end of the read and is filled in from the germline J gene. The chain couples TRBV12-3 or TRBV12-4 to TRBJ2-3, with D maybe TRBD1 (5 bases). V shed 7 bases and J shed 2 bases, with 13 bases lying between them. This CDR3 region has 14 residues. This chain's CDR3 is CASNLDRTTDTQYF. The CDR3 bases that were read are TGTGCCAGCAATCTAGACAGAACCACAGATACG.

A remark on this clone: The CDR3 extends 3 residues past the end of the read, so its final part is completed from the germline J gene. The chain carries TRBV20-1 and TRBJ2-7; 9 nucleotides match TRBD2. Germline CDR1 is DFQATT and CDR2 is SNEGSKA (reference sequence). The CDR3 is 14 amino acids. J gave up 1 base and V 3 bases, and 4 bases lay outside the gene matches. CDR3: CSARKAGGSYEQYF. Partial CDR3 DNA: TGCAGTGCTAGGAAGGCGGGAGGGTCCTACGAG.

The chain's CDR3 is CASSLGLNEQFF. The DNA read from the CDR3 is TGCGCCAGCAGCTTGGGACTCAATGAG. The chain uses TRBV5-1 and TRBJ2-1; no clear D gene. Coverage ceases 3 residues before the CDR3 finishes, and the germline J gene fills in the end. The CDR3 is 12 amino acids. V lost 0 bases, J lost 6 bases, and 4 bases lay in between. In germline, CDR1 is SGHRS, CDR2 YFSETQ. The entire variable domain, with the rest obtained from reference TRBV5-1 and TRBJ2-1, is as follows: KAGVTQTPRYLIKTRGQQVTLSCSPISGHRSVSWYQQTPGQGLQFLFEYFSETQRNKGNFPGRFSGRQFSNSRSEMNVSTLELGDSALYLCASSLGLNEQFFGPGTRLTVL.

Of note for this clone: The observed sequence ends 3 residues before the CDR3 terminus, with the missing tail filled in from the germline J gene. The V gene is TRBV5-1, the J gene TRBJ2-7; D is ambiguous. The CDR3 runs 13 residues. The V gene lost 0 bases and the J gene lost 1 base, with 5 bases spanning the gap. Per germline, CDR1 SGHRS and CDR2 YFSETQ. The DNA read from the CDR3 is TGCGCCAGCAGCTTGGACATGTCCTACGAG. Translated, it gives CASSLDMSYE. The CDR3 as a whole reads CASSLDMSYEQYF.

A word on this clone: The read ends 3 residues early relative to the CDR3; the germline J gene fills the gap. The chain joins TRBV7-3 to TRBJ2-1; TRBD1 matches 8 bases. This CDR3 has 18 residues. In germline, CDR1 is SGHTA, CDR2 FQGTGA. The J segment lost 5 bases and the V segment lost 1 base, leaving 13 bases of the junction unmatched. CDR3 loop: CASSLNGSRQGHNNEQFF. The part of the CDR3 DNA that was read is TGTGCCAGCAGCTTAAACGGAAGTAGACAGGGGCACAACAATGAG.

For this clone: The read ends 3 residues early relative to the CDR3; the germline J gene fills the gap. V is TRBV12-3 or TRBV12-4 and J is TRBJ1-5; 7 bases line up with TRBD1. This CDR3 region has 13 residues. V gave up 8 bases and J gave up 5 bases; unmatched junction bases: 6. CDR3 region: CASGRQGYQPQHF. CDR3 bases read: TGTGCCAGCGGCAGACAGGGTTATCAGCCC.

About this clone: The sequenced fragment ends 3 residues before the CDR3 boundary, so the rest is inferred from the germline J gene. The rearrangement joins TRBV7-6 to TRBJ2-1; 9 bases agree with TRBD2. Germline V CDR1 and CDR2: SGHVS, FNYEAQ. The CDR3 has 15 residues. Trimming removed 2 bases from V and 9 bases from J; junction bases left unmatched: 8. CDR3 DNA, as far as it was read: TGTGCCAGCAGCTTATACGCGGGAGGGCCATCTGAG. It yields the protein CASSLYAGGPSE. From start to end, the CDR3 is CASSLYAGGPSEQFF.

Notes on this clone: Sequencing ends 3 residues short of the CDR3 end; the germline J gene provides the rest. V is TRBV20-1 and J is TRBJ1-2; D is perhaps TRBD1 (6 bases). The V gene lost 0 bases and the J gene lost 5 bases, with 10 bases spanning the gap. Germline CDR1 DFQATT, CDR2 SNEGSKA (reference sequence). The CDR3 totals 13 residues. The chain's CDR3 is CSARDGGQYGYTF. CDR3 bases read: TGCAGTGCTAGAGATGGGGGCCAATATGGC.

A note on this clone: The observed sequence ends 3 residues before the CDR3 terminus, with the missing tail filled in from the germline J gene. This chain uses TRBV2 with TRBJ1-3; tentatively, D is TRBD1 (5 bases). This CDR3 comprises 11 residues. Germline loops: CDR1 SNHLY, CDR2 FYNNEI. CDR3 bases read: TGTGCCAGCAAGGAAGGACACCGA. Its protein is CASKEGHR. The full CDR3 sequence reads CASKEGHRIYF.